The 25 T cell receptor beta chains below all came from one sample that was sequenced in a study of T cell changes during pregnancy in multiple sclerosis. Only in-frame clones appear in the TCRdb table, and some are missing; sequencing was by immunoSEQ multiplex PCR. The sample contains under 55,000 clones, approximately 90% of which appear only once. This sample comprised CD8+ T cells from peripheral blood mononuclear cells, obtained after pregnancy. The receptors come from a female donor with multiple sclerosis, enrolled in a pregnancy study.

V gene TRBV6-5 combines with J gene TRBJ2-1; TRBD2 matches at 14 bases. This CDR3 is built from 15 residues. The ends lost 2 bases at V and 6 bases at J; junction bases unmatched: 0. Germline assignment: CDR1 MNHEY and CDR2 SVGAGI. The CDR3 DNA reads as TGTGCCAGCAGTTACGGGACTAGCGGGGGCAATGAGCAGTTCTTC. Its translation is CASSYGTSGGNEQFF.

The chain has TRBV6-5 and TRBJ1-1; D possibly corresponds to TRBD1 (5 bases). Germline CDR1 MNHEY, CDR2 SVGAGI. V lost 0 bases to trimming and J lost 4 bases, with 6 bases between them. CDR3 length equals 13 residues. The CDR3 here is CASSYSGGTEAFF. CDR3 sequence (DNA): TGTGCCAGCAGTTACTCGGGGGGCACTGAAGCTTTCTTT.

The chain's CDR3 is CATSRGYRDAFF. CDR3 in DNA: TGTGCCACCAGCAGAGGGTACAGGGATGCTTTCTTT. The rearrangement uses TRBV15 and TRBJ1-1; a possible D gene is TRBD1 (6 bases). Germline V gives CDR1 LNHNV, CDR2 YYDKDF (reference sequence). The CDR3 has 12 residues. Trimming took 1 base from V and 11 from J, leaving 11 bases between them.

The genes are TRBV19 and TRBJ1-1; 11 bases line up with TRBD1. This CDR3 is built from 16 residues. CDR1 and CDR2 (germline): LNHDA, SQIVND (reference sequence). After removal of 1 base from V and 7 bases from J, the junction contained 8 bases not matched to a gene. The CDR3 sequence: CASSIVGQGAIGEAFF. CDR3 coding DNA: TGTGCCAGTAGTATAGTCGGACAGGGGGCAATCGGTGAAGCTTTCTTT.

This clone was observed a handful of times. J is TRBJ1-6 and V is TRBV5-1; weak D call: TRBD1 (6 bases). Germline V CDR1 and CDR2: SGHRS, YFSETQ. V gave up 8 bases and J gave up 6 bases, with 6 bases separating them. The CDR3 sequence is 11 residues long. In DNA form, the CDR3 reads TGCGCCAGGGGGGCTAATTCACCCCTCCACTTT. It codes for CARGANSPLHF.

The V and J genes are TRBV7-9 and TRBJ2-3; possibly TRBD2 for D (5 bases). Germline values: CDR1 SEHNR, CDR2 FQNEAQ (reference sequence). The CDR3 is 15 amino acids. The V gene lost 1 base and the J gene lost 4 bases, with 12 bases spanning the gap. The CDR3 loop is CASSLGLWESDTQYF. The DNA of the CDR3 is TGTGCCAGCAGCTTAGGACTCTGGGAGTCAGATACGCAGTATTTT.

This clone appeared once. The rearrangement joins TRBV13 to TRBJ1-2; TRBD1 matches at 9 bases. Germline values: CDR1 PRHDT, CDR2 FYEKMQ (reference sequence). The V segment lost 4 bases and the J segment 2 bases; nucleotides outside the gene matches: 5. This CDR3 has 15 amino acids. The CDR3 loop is CASSSRTGENYGYTF. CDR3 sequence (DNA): TGTGCCAGCAGCTCCCGGACAGGGGAGAACTATGGCTACACCTTC.

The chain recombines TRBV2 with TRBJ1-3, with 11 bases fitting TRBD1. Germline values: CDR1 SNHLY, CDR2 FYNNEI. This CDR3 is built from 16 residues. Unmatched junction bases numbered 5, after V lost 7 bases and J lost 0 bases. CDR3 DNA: TGTGCCAGCAAGGACAGGGGGCATCTCTCTGGAAACACCATATATTTT. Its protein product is CASKDRGHLSGNTIYF. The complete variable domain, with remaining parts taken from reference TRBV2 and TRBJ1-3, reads EPEVTQTPSHQVTQMGQEVILRCVPISNHLYFYWYRQILGQKVEFLVSFYNNEISEKSEIFDDQFSVERPDGSNFTLKIRSTKLEDSAMYFCASKDRGHLSGNTIYFGEGSWLTVV.

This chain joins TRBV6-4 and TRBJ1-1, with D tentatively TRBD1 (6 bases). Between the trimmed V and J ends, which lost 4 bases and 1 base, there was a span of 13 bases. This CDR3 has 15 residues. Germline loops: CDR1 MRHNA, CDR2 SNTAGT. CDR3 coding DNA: TGTGCCAGCAGTGCGGGGGGGGCGGGGAACACTGAAGCTTTCTTT. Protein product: CASSAGGAGNTEAFF.

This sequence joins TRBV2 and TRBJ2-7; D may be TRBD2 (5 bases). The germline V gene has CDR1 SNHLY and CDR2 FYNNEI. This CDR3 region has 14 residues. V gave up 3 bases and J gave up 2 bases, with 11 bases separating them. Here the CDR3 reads CASSEGPGTYEQYF. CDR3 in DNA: TGTGCCAGCAGTGAGGGCCCGGGAACCTACGAGCAGTACTTC.

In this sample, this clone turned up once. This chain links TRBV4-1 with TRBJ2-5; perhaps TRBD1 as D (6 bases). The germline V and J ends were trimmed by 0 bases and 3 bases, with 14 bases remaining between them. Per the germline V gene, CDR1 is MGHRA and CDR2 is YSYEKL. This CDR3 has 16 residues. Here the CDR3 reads CASSQDRGMPKETQYF. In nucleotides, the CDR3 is TGCGCCAGCAGCCAAGATAGGGGGATGCCCAAAGAGACCCAGTACTTC.

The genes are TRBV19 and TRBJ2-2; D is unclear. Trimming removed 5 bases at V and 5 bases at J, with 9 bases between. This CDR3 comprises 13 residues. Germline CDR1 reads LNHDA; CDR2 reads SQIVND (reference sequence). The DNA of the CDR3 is TGTGCCAGTAGTGGCGCGGCAACCGGGGAGCTGTTTTTT. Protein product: CASSGAATGELFF.

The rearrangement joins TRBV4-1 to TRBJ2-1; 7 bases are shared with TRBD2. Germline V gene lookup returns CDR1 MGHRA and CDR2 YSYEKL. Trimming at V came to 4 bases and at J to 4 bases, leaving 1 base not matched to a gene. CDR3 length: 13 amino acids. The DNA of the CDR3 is TGCGCCAGCAGCCGGGGGGGGTACAATGAGCAGTTCTTC. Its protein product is CASSRGGYNEQFF.

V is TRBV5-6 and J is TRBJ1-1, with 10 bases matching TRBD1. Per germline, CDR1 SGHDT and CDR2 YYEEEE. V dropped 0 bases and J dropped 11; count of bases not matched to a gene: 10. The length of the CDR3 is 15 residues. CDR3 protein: CASSLAGTGVELAFF. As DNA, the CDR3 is TGTGCCAGCAGCTTGGCCGGGACAGGGGTAGAATTGGCTTTCTTT.

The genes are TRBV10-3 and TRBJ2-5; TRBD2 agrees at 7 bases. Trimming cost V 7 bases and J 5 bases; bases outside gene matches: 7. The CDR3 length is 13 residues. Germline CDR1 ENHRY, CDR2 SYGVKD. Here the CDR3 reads CAINAGRGETQYF. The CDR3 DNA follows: TGTGCCATCAACGCGGGGCGGGGGGAGACCCAGTACTTC.

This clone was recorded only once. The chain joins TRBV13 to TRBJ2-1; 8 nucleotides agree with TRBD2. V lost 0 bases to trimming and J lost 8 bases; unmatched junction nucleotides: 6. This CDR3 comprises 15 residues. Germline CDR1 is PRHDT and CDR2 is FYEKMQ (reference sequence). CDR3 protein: CASSLGGLVNDEQFF. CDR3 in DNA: TGTGCCAGCAGCTTAGGGGGACTAGTTAATGATGAGCAGTTCTTC.

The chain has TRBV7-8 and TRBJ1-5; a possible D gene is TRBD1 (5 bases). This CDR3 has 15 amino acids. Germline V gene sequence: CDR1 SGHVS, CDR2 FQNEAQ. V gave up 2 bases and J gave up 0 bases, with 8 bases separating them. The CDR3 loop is CASSLQTVSNQPQHF. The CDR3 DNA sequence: TGTGCCAGCAGCTTACAGACAGTTAGCAATCAGCCCCAGCATTTT.

CDR3 loop: CASTATSGRSGLDYGYTF. CDR3 DNA: TGTGCCAGTACCGCCACGTCGGGGAGGTCAGGGCTAGACTATGGCTACACCTTC. The chain recombines TRBV19 with TRBJ1-2, with D tentatively TRBD1 (5 bases). CDR3 length: 18 residues. Trimming pared 7 bases from V and 3 bases from J, leaving 27 bases between. Germline V CDR1 and CDR2: LNHDA, SQIVND (reference sequence).

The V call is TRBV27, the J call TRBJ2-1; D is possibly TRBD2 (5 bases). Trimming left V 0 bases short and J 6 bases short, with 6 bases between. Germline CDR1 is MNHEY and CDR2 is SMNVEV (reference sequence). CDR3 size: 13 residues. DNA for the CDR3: TGTGCCAGCAGTTTATCTGGGAGCAATGAGCAGTTCTTC. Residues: CASSLSGSNEQFF.

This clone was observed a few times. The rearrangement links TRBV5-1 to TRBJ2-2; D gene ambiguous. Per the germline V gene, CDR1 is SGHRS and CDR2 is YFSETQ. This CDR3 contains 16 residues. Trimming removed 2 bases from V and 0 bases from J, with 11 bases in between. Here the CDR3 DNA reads TGCGCCAGCAGCTTTTTAGAGGTCCCGAACACCGGGGAGCTGTTTTTT. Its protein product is CASSFLEVPNTGELFF.

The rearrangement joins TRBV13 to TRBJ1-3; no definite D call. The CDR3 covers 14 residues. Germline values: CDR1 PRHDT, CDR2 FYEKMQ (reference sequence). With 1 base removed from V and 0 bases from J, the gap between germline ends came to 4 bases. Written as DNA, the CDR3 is TGTGCCAGCAGCTTAGTCAACTCTGGAAACACCATATATTTT. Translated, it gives CASSLVNSGNTIYF.

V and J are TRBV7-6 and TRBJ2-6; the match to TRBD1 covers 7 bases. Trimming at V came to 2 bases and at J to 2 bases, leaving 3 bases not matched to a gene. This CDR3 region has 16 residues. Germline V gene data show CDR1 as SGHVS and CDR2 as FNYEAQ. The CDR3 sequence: CASSLPQGAGANVLTF. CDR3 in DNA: TGTGCCAGCAGCTTACCGCAGGGGGCTGGGGCCAACGTCCTGACTTTC.

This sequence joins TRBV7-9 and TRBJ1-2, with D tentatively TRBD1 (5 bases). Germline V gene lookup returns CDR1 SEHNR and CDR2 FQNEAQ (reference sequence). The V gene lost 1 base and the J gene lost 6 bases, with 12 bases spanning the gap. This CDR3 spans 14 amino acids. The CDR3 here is CASSLGQGAHGYTF. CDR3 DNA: TGTGCCAGCAGCTTAGGGCAGGGCGCCCATGGCTACACCTTC.

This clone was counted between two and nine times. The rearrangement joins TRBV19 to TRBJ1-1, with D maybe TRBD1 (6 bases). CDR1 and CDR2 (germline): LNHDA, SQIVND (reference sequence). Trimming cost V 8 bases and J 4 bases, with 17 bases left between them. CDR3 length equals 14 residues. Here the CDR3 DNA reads TGTGCCAGTCAAATTGGCAGGGGACCCACTGAAGCTTTCTTT. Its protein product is CASQIGRGPTEAFF.

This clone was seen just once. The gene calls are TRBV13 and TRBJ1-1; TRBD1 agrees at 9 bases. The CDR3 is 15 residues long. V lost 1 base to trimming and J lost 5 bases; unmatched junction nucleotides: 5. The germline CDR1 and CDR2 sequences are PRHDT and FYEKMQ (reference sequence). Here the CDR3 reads CASSLEQGAGTEAFF. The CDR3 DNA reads TGTGCCAGCAGCTTAGAACAGGGGGCCGGGACTGAAGCTTTCTTT. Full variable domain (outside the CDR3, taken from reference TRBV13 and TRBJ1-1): AAGVIQSPRHLIKEKRETATLKCYPIPRHDTVYWYQQGPGQDPQFLISFYEKMQSDKGSIPDRFSAQQFSDYHSELNMSSLELGDSALYFCASSLEQGAGTEAFFGQGTRLTVV.